This T cell receptor beta chain was observed in a study of CD8+ T cells in alopecia areata. Turning to this clone: A much larger clone differs from this one at a single base, so this may be a read error. Gene names are mouse gene names. The read halts 4 residues ahead of the CDR3 end, with the missing end drawn from the germline J gene. Other nucleotide sequences from this sample produce the same CDR3.

Extraction and reverse transcription of RNA yielded cDNA as the sequencing template. Some clones are missing from TCRdb's copy, which holds only in-frame ones; the method was immunoSEQ multiplex PCR. The sample includes 290,000 or so clones, none of them occurring once. Cells from pooled cutaneous lymph nodes were sorted by CD4, CD8alpha, NKG2D, NKG2ACE and other markers. Germline loops: CDR1 LGHNA, CDR2 YNLKQL (reference sequence). The junction had 2 bases not matched to a gene; V was cut back by 6 bases and J by 3 bases. The CDR3 contains 13 residues. The clonotype was recovered from a C3H/HeJ mouse with alopecia areata. This strain's MHC haplotype is H2-k. The sequencing sample was made of CD4+ T cells sorted from a lymph node. The chain employs TRBV5 and TRBJ1-1, with 9 nucleotides matching TRBD1. The sequenced CDR3 bases are TGTGCCAGCAGTCGGACAGGGGACACA. This translates into CASSRTGDT. Given in full, the CDR3 is CASSRTGDTEVFF.